This T cell receptor (beta chain) was captured in a study of OX40 agonist ivuxolimab in advanced cancers. The wider study: Participants could have had prior anti-PD-1, anti-PD-L1 or anti-CTLA-4 therapy, and roughly 39% had some.

The table came from immunoSEQ multiplex PCR; TCRdb's copy has only in-frame clones and leaves some out. The data hold 80,000 to 100,000 clones, with around 94% observed a single time. The cohort excluded patients with autoimmune disease history or systemic immunosuppression. The V segment lost 0 bases and the J segment 4 bases; nucleotides outside the gene matches: 1. CDR3 length: 15 amino acids. Germline CDR1 and CDR2: SGHRS and YFSETQ. As to this clone: Within the sample, other DNA sequences also encode this same CDR3.

The clonotype was recovered from an adult with an advanced solid tumor such as melanoma, head and neck, liver or kidney cancer. J is TRBJ2-1 and V is TRBV5-1; 10 nucleotides line up with TRBD1. This sample comprised CD4+ or CD8+ T cells sorted from blood, obtained in a trial of the OX40 agonist ivuxolimab. CDR3 amino acids: CASSLEGQGYNEQFF. CDR3 sequence (DNA): TGCGCCAGCAGCTTGGAGGGACAGGGGTACAATGAGCAGTTCTTC. Variable domain in full (rest from reference TRBV5-1 and TRBJ2-1): KAGVTQTPRYLIKTRGQQVTLSCSPISGHRSVSWYQQTPGQGLQFLFEYFSETQRNKGNFPGRFSGRQFSNSRSEMNVSTLELGDSALYLCASSLEGQGYNEQFFGPGTRLTVL.